This TCR beta chain appears in the sequencing data of a study of blood T cell repertoires in COVID-19 (dated by TCRdb to 2020 to 2022). With regard to the full study: Samples from collaborators originated in the United States, Italy and Spain and spanned both the acute and convalescent phases of COVID-19. Deeply sampled blood TCRbeta repertoires from subjects exposed to, actively infected with, or recovered from COVID-19 were included in the dataset. A freely available public database, intended as a resource for researchers studying the immune response to SARS-CoV-2, is where the repertoires were released. The samples were drawn from two sources: the first 160 participants of the ongoing ImmuneRACE study, and over 1,000 subjects contributed by 6 global collaborators. Sample metadata almost always included a de-identified subject ID, COVID-19 status, age in years and sex. The prospective study material was composed of cDNA or gDNA derived from T cells, B-cell-depleted T cells, or PBMCs. Where available, HLA class I and class II types were taken from metadata supplied by the sample provider and were not determined by assay-based typing. Points the paper makes about the study in general: Clinical and demographic metadata were provided uncurated, with the amount varying by source and participant.

TCRbeta CDR3 regions were amplified from genomic DNA using the immunoSEQ Assay, a bias-controlled multiplex PCR. In the authors' own workflow: Nucleated cell counts per sample were estimated from amplification of reference gene primers within the assay. Sequence reads were collapsed and filtered to measure the absolute abundance of every unique TCRbeta CDR3 rearrangement. Productive Simpson clonality was computed per sample as the square root of Simpson's diversity index over productive rearrangements. As stored in TCRdb, this immuneACCESS dataset retains in-frame rearrangements with V and J assigned. A fraction of the clones does not appear; measured against another copy, unresolved V genes explain less than half of the discrepancy, and the remainder lacks a known reason. For V, J and clone size, that table is used; D and trimming come from the DNA. A total of under 130,000 clones appear in this sample, 80% to 90% of them only once. 32% of the sample belongs to the ten largest clones.

Concerning this clone: Its antigen has not been determined. No per-base quality is available; no much larger clone lies one base away.

For this chain, trimming is 3 bases at the V end and 8 bases at the J end, and the number of junction bases without a gene match is 10. Inclusive of the bounding cysteine and phenylalanine, the CDR3 is 16 residues long. Only the CDR3 portion is preserved as DNA: 48 bases, with reading frame beginning at the first base. Per the germline V gene, KGHSH is the CDR1 and LQKENI is the CDR2. Collaborating institutions collected whole blood in K2EDTA tubes following their own protocols. Collaborator samples were shipped for TCRbeta analysis as frozen whole blood, isolated PBMCs, or DNA extracted from either sample type.

The source is a woman over 75 with acute or convalescent COVID-19. The chain employs TRBV18 and TRBJ1-6, with TRBD1 identical over 7 junction bases. The sequenced sample was peripheral blood. The DNA sequence is given as TGTGCCAGCTCACCCGGGCAGGGGGAGATTGATTCACCCCTCCACTTT. The encoded protein is CASSPGQGEIDSPLHF.